A single sample gave rise to the 19 T cell receptor beta chains below, sequenced in a study of blood T cell repertoires in COVID-19. The protocol was immunoSEQ multiplex PCR, while the TCRdb copy is restricted to in-frame clones and leaves out a portion. Here the sample spans roughly 200,000 clones, approximately 86% being singletons. Sequenced material: PBMCs or T cells enriched from blood (not recorded which). These receptors were obtained from a woman in her 30s who had been exposed to COVID-19.

The V gene is TRBV11-2, the J gene TRBJ2-2; 10 nucleotides agree with TRBD1. Germline values: CDR1 SGHAT, CDR2 FQNNGV. J gave up 7 bases and V 4 bases, and 3 bases lay outside the gene matches. This CDR3 region has 14 residues. The CDR3 protein is CASSSGQGIGELFF. The CDR3, as DNA: TGTGCCAGCAGCTCGGGACAGGGGATCGGGGAGCTGTTTTTT.

The chain combines TRBV5-4 with TRBJ1-1; the D gene is possibly TRBD1 (6 bases). Looked up from germline, CDR1 is SGHNT and CDR2 is YYREEE (reference sequence). The CDR3 has 13 amino acids. Trimming took off 4 bases at V and 4 bases at J, with 11 bases between the two ends. CDR3 amino acids: CASSRGGSTEAFF. The DNA of the CDR3 is TGTGCCAGCAGCCGGGGGGGCAGCACTGAAGCTTTCTTT.

The gene calls are TRBV5-8 and TRBJ2-7, with 8 positions matching TRBD2. V shed 5 bases, J shed 5 bases, and the junction held 15 bases outside the gene matches. The CDR3 contains 16 residues. The V gene's germline CDR1 is SGHTS and CDR2 YDEGEE. As DNA, the CDR3 is TGTGCCAGCAGTCGGGGGGGGCAGGCAAAGATCAACGAGCAGTACTTC. Amino acids: CASSRGGQAKINEQYF.

The V call is TRBV12-5, the J call TRBJ2-2, with 10 bases lining up with TRBD2. J gave up 0 bases and V 2 bases, and 6 bases lay outside the gene matches. This CDR3 is built from 18 residues. Germline V gene sequence: CDR1 LGHNT, CDR2 FRNRAP. The CDR3 protein is CASGLQPGLASNTGELFF. CDR3 DNA: TGTGCTAGTGGTTTGCAACCGGGACTAGCGTCGAACACCGGGGAGCTGTTTTTT.

This clone was counted a few times. V usage is TRBV3-1 (or the pseudogene TRBV3-2) and J usage is TRBJ1-1; D uncertain. Deletions cut 1 base from V and 7 bases from J, with 16 bases between. CDR3 length: 15 residues. Germline lookup yields CDR1 LGHDT and CDR2 YNNKEL (reference sequence). The CDR3 is CASSQAPAGGGEAFF. DNA for the CDR3: TGTGCCAGCAGCCAAGCCCCCGCGGGAGGCGGTGAAGCTTTCTTT.

V is TRBV5-1 and J is TRBJ2-3; perhaps TRBD1 as D (7 bases). Trimming took off 7 bases at V and 0 bases at J, with 21 bases between the two ends. The germline V gene has CDR1 SGHRS and CDR2 YFSETQ. CDR3 size: 17 residues. CDR3 bases: TGCGCCAGCGCAGATGGGGGGACAGTCGCCAGCACAGATACGCAGTATTTT. Translation gives CASADGGTVASTDTQYF.

The chain employs TRBV5-4 and TRBJ1-6, with 7 bases matching TRBD1. Trimming took 3 bases from V and 4 from J; bases not matched to a gene: 7. Germline V gene lookup returns CDR1 SGHNT and CDR2 YYREEE (reference sequence). This CDR3 comprises 16 residues. CDR3 region: CASSWNGQDYNSPLHF. As DNA, the CDR3 is TGTGCCAGCAGCTGGAACGGACAGGATTATAATTCACCCCTCCACTTT.

The chain joins TRBV7-8 to TRBJ2-3; TRBD2 matches at 10 bases. After removal of 5 bases from V and 4 bases from J, the junction contained 9 bases not matched to a gene. The CDR3 has 16 residues. In germline, CDR1 is SGHVS, CDR2 FQNEAQ. The CDR3 coding sequence is TGTGCCAGCAGCGAAGAGTTAGCGGGGGGCGCAGATACGCAGTATTTT. The encoded protein is CASSEELAGGADTQYF. Using reference TRBV7-8 and TRBJ2-3 for the parts outside the CDR3, the full variable domain is GAGVSQSPRYKVAKRGQDVALRCDPISGHVSLFWYQQALGQGPEFLTYFQNEAQLDKSGLPSDRFFAERPEGSVSTLKIQRTQQEDSAVYLCASSEELAGGADTQYFGPGTRLTVL.

V and J are TRBV7-9 and TRBJ2-3; 12 positions match TRBD2. Germline V gives CDR1 SEHNR, CDR2 FQNEAQ (reference sequence). Trimming cost V 5 bases and J 2 bases; bases outside gene matches: 11. CDR3 size: 18 residues. CDR3 protein: CASSKALAGGLDTDTQYF. The CDR3 nucleotides read TGTGCCAGCAGCAAGGCCCTAGCGGGGGGGCTTGACACAGATACGCAGTATTTT.

This clone showed up just a few times. The J gene is TRBJ2-1, the V gene TRBV10-1; tentative D call: TRBD1 (7 bases). Germline V gene sequence: CDR1 WNHNN, CDR2 SYGVQD (reference sequence). CDR3 length: 15 residues. Trimming stripped 2 bases from V and 5 bases from J, with 13 bases between. The CDR3 loop reads CASSEAGQTDNEQFF. In DNA, the CDR3 is TGCGCCAGCAGTGAGGCGGGACAGACAGACAATGAGCAGTTCTTC.

The J gene is TRBJ2-6, the V gene TRBV9; 7 bases align to TRBD2. This CDR3 region has 18 residues. The V segment lost 1 base and the J segment 0 bases; nucleotides outside the gene matches: 7. The germline V gene encodes CDR1 SGDLS and CDR2 YYNGEE. The DNA of the CDR3 is TGTGCCAGCAGCGTAACGAGCGGGGCAAGCTCTGGGGCCAACGTCCTGACTTTC. It is translated as CASSVTSGASSGANVLTF.

This clone was counted a few times. This chain joins TRBV20-1 and TRBJ2-2, with D perhaps TRBD1 (6 bases). The V and J ends lost 3 bases and 2 bases respectively, with 13 bases between them. CDR3 size: 15 residues. CDR1 and CDR2 from the germline V gene are DFQATT and SNEGSKA (reference sequence). As DNA, the CDR3 is TGCAGTGCTAGTCCCCCGACAGGAAACACCGGGGAGCTGTTTTTT. This sequence encodes CSASPPTGNTGELFF.

V and J are TRBV5-1 and TRBJ1-1, with D perhaps matching TRBD1 (5 bases). CDR3 length: 14 residues. Per germline, CDR1 SGHRS and CDR2 YFSETQ. Trimming stripped 4 bases from V and 6 bases from J, with 16 bases between. The DNA of the CDR3 is TGCGCCAGCAGCCGCACAGGCGATTTCCCTGAAGCTTTCTTT. As protein: CASSRTGDFPEAFF.

This clone appeared a single time. The chain joins TRBV6-5 to TRBJ2-5; the D gene is possibly TRBD2 (5 bases). Between the trimmed V and J ends, which lost 3 bases and 4 bases, there was a span of 9 bases. The length of the CDR3 is 13 residues. The germline V gene has CDR1 MNHEY and CDR2 SVGAGI. The CDR3 DNA reads TGTGCCAGCAGTTATGCGGCGGGAGAGACCCAGTACTTC. Translating it yields CASSYAAGETQYF.

CDR3 loop: CASSQATGQGLVILRYGYTF. The CDR3 coding sequence is TGTGCCAGCAGCCAAGCCACGGGACAGGGGTTGGTTATTTTACGCTATGGCTACACCTTC. The chain couples TRBV3-1 (or the pseudogene TRBV3-2) to TRBJ1-2; 10 bases are a match to TRBD1. CDR1 and CDR2 from the germline V gene are LGHDT and YNNKEL (reference sequence). The junction had 18 bases not matched to a gene; V was cut back by 1 base and J by 4 bases. The CDR3 contains 20 residues.

This rearrangement joins TRBV6-5 to TRBJ1-1; the D gene is possibly TRBD1 (5 bases). This CDR3 is 13 amino acids long. Germline CDR1 MNHEY, CDR2 SVGAGI. Trimming left V 2 bases short and J 11 bases short, with 15 bases between. In nucleotides, the CDR3 is TGTGCCAGCAGTTACCCGGGGGAGAAAGTGGCTTTCTTT. It translates to CASSYPGEKVAFF.

The V call is TRBV11-3, the J call TRBJ1-2; 8 positions agree with TRBD1. Trimming took 2 bases from V and 7 from J; bases not matched to a gene: 9. CDR3 size: 15 residues. Germline CDR1 reads SGHNT; CDR2 reads YENEEA. The CDR3 region is CASSLLMQGAVGYTF. The CDR3 DNA is TGTGCCAGCAGCTTATTAATGCAGGGGGCAGTTGGCTACACCTTC.

The chain joins TRBV7-8 to TRBJ1-1; 12 bases map to TRBD1. V shed 4 bases, J shed 6 bases, and the junction held 9 bases outside the gene matches. Germline assignment: CDR1 SGHVS and CDR2 FQNEAQ. CDR3 length equals 16 residues. For the CDR3, the DNA is TGTGCCAGCAGCTACGGGACAGGGGGCTTTATCGCTGAAGCTTTCTTT. As protein: CASSYGTGGFIAEAFF.

This clone was detected only a few times. CDR3 in amino acids: CASSGRTGASSGRQYF. CDR3 in DNA: TGTGCCAGCAGCGGACGGACAGGGGCGTCATCCGGGAGGCAGTATTTT. The chain has TRBV3-1 (or the pseudogene TRBV3-2) and TRBJ2-3; 9 bases fit TRBD1. The length of the CDR3 is 16 residues. The V gene's germline CDR1 is LGHDT and CDR2 YNNKEL (reference sequence). The V and J ends lost 5 bases and 11 bases, in that order; junction bases with no gene match: 17.